This TCR beta chain is from a study of CD8 T cells in ankylosing spondylitis. Of note for this clonotype: Its antigen is not known.

This CDR3 is built from 17 residues. The germline V gene encodes CDR1 MNHEY and CDR2 SMNVEV (reference sequence). V lost 3 bases to trimming and J lost 0 bases, with 14 bases between them. Study-wide points: Clones linked with disease were CD8+ and fairly uncommon in the peripheral blood. Typical of ankylosing spondylitis blood, it appeared, was a TCR beta motif of fewer than 10 highly homologous variants.

Libraries for TCR beta were made by quantitative 5'-RACE with molecular barcodes. One entry per CDR3 protein results from TCRdb running MiXCR on the 5' RACE reads. The sample includes 380,000 or so distinct CDR3 sequences, 20% to 25% of them seen just once. The source of this sequence is a male donor with ankylosing spondylitis or in good health (not recorded which). Sequencing used blood, either unsorted or a sorted T cell fraction (not recorded which). The chain carries TRBV27 and TRBJ2-2; D ambiguous. In DNA form, the CDR3 reads TGTGCCAGCAGTTTTATGGAACTTACCGCGAACACCGGGGAGCTGTTTTTT. This encodes CASSFMELTANTGELFF.